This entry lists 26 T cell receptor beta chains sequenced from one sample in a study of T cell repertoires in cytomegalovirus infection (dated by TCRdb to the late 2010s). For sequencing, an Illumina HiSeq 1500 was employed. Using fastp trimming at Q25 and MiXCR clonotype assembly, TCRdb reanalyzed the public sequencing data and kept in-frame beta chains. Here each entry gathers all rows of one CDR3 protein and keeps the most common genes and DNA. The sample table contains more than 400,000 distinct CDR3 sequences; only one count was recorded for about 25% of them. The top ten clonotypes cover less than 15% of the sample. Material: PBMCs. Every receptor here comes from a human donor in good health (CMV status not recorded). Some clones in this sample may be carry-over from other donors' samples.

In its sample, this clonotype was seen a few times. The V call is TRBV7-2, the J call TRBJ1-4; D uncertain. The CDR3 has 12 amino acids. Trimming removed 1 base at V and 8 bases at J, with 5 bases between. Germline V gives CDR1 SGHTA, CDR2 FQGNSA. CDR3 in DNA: TGTGCCAGCAGCTTAGTCACGGAAAAACTGTTTTTT. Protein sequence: CASSLVTEKLFF.

The CDR3 region is CASSEATGGFYEQYF. CDR3 in DNA: TGTGCCAGCAGTGAAGCGACAGGGGGCTTCTACGAGCAGTACTTC. The rearrangement joins TRBV25-1 to TRBJ2-7, with 10 bases that match TRBD1. The V and J ends lost 2 bases and 3 bases, in that order; junction bases with no gene match: 4. Germline V gives CDR1 MGHDK, CDR2 SYGVNS. This CDR3 spans 15 amino acids.

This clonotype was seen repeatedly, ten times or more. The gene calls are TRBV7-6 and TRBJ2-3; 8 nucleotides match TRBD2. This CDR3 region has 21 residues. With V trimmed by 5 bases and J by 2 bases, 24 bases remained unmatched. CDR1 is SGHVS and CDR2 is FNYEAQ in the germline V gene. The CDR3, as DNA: TGTGCCAGCAGCCTCGCCCGGGTGCGGGAGGAGGCAGGGGAGTCCACAGATACGCAGTATTTT. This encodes CASSLARVREEAGESTDTQYF. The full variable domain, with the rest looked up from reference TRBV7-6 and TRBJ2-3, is GAGVSQSPRYKVTKRGQDVALRCDPISGHVSLYWYRQALGQGPEFLTYFNYEAQQDKSGLPNDRFSAERPEGSISTLTIQRTEQRDSAMYRCASSLARVREEAGESTDTQYFGPGTRLTVL.

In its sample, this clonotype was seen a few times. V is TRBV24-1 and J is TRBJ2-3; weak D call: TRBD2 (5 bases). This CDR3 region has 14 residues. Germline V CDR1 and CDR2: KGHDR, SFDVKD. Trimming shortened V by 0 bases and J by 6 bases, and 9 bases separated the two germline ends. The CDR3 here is CATSDLASLDTQYF. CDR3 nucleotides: TGTGCCACCAGTGATTTGGCTAGCTTGGATACGCAGTATTTT.

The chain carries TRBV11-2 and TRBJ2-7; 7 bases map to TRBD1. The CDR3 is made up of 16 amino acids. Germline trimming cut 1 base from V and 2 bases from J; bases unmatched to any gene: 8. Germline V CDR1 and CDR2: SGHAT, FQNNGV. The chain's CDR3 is CASSLVEVGGTYEQYF. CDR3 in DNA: TGTGCCAGCAGCTTAGTAGAGGTAGGGGGCACCTACGAGCAGTACTTC.

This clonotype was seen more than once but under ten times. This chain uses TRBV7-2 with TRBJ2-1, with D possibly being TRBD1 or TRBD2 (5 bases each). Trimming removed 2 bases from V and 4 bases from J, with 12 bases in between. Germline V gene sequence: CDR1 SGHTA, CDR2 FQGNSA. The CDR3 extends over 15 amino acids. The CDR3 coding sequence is TGTGCCAGCAGCTTAAACCCCGGGGCATACAATGAGCAGTTCTTC. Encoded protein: CASSLNPGAYNEQFF. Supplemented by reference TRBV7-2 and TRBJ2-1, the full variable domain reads GAGVSQSPSNKVTEKGKDVELRCDPISGHTALYWYRQSLGQGLEFLIYFQGNSAPDKSGLPSDRFSAERTGGSVSTLTIQRTQQEDSAVYLCASSLNPGAYNEQFFGPGTRLTVL.

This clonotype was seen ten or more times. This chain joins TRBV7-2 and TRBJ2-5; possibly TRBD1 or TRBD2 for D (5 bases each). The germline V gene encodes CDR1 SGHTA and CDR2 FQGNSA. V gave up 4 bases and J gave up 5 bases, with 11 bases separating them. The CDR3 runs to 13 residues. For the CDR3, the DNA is TGTGCCAGCAGCTCCTTGGGGACGGAGACCCAGTACTTC. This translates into CASSSLGTETQYF.

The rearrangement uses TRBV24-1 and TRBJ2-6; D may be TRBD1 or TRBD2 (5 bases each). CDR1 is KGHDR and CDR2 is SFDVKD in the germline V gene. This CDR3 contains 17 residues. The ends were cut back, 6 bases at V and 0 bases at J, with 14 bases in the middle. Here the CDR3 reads CATSPTGTRSGANVLTF. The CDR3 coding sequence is TGTGCCACCAGTCCCACCGGGACCCGCTCTGGGGCCAACGTCCTGACTTTC.

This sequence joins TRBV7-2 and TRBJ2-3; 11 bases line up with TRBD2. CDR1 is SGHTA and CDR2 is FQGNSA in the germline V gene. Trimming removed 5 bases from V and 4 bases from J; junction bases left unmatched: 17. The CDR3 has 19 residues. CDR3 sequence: CASSLSFTSGSLSSDTQYF. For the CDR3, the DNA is TGTGCCAGCAGCCTAAGCTTTACTAGCGGGAGCTTAAGTTCAGATACGCAGTATTTT.

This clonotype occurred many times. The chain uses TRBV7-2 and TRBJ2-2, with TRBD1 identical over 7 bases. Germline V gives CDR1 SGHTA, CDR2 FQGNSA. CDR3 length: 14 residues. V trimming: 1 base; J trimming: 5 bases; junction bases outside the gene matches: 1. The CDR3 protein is CASSLGQGTGELFF. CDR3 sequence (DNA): TGTGCCAGCAGCTTAGGACAGGGAACCGGGGAGCTGTTTTTT.

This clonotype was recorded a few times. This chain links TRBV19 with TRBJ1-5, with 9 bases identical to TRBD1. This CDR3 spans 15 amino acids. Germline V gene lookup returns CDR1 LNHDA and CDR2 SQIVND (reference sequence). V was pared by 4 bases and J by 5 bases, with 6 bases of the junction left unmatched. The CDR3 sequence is CASSTTGGTDQPQHF. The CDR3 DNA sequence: TGTGCCAGTAGTACGACAGGGGGAACTGATCAGCCCCAGCATTTT.

The CDR3 reads CASSYLAGASTGELFF. The CDR3 region has the DNA TGTGCCAGCAGCTATCTAGCGGGAGCTAGCACCGGGGAGCTGTTTTTT. The V call is TRBV7-8, the J call TRBJ2-2; 10 nucleotides match TRBD2. Germline V gene data show CDR1 as SGHVS and CDR2 as FQNEAQ. V gave up 4 bases and J gave up 4 bases; unmatched junction bases: 6. CDR3 length: 16 residues.

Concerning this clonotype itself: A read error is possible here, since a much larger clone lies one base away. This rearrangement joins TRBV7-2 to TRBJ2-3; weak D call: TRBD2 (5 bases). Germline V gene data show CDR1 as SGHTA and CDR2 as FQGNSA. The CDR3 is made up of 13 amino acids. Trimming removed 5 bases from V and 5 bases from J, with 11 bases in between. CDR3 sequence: CASSEGNIDTQYF. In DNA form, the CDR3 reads TGTGCCAGCAGCGAGGGAAACATAGATACGCAGTATTTT.

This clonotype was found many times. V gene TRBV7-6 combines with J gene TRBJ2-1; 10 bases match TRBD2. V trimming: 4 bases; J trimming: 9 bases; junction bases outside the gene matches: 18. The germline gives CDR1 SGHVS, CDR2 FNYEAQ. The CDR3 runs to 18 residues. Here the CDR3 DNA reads TGTGCCAGCAGCTCCGCCCGACTGGTCCTAGCGGGAGCCGGTGAGCAGTTCTTC. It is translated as CASSSARLVLAGAGEQFF.

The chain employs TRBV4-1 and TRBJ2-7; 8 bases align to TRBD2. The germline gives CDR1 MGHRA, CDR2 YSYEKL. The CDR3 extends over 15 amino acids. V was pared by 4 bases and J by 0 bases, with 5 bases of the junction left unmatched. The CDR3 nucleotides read TGCGCCAGCAGCCGGGAGACTAGCGACTCCTACGAGCAGTACTTC. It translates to CASSRETSDSYEQYF.

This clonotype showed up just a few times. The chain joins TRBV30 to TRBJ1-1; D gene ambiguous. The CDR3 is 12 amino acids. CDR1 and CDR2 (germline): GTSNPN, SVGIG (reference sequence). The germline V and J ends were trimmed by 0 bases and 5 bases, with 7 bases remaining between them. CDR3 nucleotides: TGTGCCTGGAGTGTCGTGGGGACTGAAGCTTTCTTT. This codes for CAWSVVGTEAFF.

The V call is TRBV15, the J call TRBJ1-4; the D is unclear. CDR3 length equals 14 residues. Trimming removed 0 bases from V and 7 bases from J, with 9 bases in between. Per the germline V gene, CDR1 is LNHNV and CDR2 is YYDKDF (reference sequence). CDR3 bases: TGTGCCACCAGCAGAGATCAAACAATTGAAAAACTGTTTTTT. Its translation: CATSRDQTIEKLFF.

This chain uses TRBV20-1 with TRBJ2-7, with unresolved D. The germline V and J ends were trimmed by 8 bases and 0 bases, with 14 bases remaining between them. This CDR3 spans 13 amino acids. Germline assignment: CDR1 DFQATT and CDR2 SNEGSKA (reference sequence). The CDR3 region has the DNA TGCAGTCCCTTAGGTGGTAGCTCCTACGAGCAGTACTTC. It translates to CSPLGGSSYEQYF.

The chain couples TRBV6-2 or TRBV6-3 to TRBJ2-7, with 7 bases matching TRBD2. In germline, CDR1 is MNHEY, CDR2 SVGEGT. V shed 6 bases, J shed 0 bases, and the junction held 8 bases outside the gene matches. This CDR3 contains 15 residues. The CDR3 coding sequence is TGTGCCAGCAGGAGGGCCGGCGGGAGCTCCTACGAGCAGTACTTC. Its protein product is CASRRAGGSSYEQYF.

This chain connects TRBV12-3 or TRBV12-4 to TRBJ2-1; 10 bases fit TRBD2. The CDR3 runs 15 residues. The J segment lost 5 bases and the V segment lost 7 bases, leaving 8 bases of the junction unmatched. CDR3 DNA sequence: TGTGCCAGCAAAAAAGCGGGAGGGCCAAACAATGAGCAGTTCTTC. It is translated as CASKKAGGPNNEQFF.

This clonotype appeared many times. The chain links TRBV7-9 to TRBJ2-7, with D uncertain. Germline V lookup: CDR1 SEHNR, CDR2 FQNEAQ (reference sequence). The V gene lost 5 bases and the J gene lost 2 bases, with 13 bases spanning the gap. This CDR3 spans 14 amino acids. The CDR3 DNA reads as TGTGCCAGCAGCGATAACTACCCCCCCTACGAGCAGTACTTC. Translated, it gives CASSDNYPPYEQYF.

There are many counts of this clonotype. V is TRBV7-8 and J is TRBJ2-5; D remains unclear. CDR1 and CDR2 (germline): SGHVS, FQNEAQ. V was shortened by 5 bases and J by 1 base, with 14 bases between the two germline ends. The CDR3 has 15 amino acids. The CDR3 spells CASSPRRSFQETQYF. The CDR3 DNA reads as TGTGCCAGCAGCCCCCGACGGTCCTTCCAAGAGACCCAGTACTTC.

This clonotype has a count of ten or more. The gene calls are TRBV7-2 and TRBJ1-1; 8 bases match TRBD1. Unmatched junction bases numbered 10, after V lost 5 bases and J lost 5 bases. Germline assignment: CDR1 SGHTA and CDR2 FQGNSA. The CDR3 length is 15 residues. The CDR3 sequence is CASSPRTGGGTEAFF. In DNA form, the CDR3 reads TGTGCCAGCAGCCCACGAACAGGGGGAGGGACTGAAGCTTTCTTT.

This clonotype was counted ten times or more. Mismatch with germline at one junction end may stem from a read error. The CDR3 nucleotides read TGTGCCAGCAGCTTATCTGGGGTCACCCAAGACACCCAGTACTTC. This encodes CASSLSGVTQDTQYF. V usage is TRBV7-3 and J usage is TRBJ2-5; D is undetermined. This CDR3 spans 15 amino acids. Looked up from germline, CDR1 is SGHTA and CDR2 is FQGTGA.

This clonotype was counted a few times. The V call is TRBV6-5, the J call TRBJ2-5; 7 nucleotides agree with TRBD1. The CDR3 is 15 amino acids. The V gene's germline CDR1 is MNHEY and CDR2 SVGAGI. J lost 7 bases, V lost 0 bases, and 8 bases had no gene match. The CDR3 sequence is CASSYSTGSEGTQYF. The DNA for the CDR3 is TGTGCCAGCAGTTACTCGACAGGGAGCGAGGGGACCCAGTACTTC.

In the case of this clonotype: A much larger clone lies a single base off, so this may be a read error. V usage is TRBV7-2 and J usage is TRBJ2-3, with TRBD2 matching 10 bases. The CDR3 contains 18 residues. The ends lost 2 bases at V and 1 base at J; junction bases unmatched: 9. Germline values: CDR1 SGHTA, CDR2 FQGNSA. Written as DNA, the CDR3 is TGTGCCAGCAGCTTAAGCGGGAGGGCCTGGGGATGCACAGATACGCAGTATTTT. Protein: CASSLSGRAWGCTDTQYF. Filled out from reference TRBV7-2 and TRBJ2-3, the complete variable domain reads GAGVSQSPSNKVTEKGKDVELRCDPISGHTALYWYRQSLGQGLEFLIYFQGNSAPDKSGLPSDRFSAERTGGSVSTLTIQRTQQEDSAVYLCASSLSGRAWGCTDTQYFGPGTRLTVL.